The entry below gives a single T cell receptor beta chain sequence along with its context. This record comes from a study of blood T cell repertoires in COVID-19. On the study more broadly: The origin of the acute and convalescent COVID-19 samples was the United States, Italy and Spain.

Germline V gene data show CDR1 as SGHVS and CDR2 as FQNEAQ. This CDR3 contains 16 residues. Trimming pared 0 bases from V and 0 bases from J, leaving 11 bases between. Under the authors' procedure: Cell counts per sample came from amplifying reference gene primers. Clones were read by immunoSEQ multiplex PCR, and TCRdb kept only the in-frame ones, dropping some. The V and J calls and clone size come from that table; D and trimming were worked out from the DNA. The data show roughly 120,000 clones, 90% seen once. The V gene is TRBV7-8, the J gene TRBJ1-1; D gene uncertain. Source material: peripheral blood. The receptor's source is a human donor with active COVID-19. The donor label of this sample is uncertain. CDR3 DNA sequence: TGTGCCAGCAGCTTAGCCGGGAGAGGTGTGAACACTGAAGCTTTCTTT. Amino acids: CASSLAGRGVNTEAFF.